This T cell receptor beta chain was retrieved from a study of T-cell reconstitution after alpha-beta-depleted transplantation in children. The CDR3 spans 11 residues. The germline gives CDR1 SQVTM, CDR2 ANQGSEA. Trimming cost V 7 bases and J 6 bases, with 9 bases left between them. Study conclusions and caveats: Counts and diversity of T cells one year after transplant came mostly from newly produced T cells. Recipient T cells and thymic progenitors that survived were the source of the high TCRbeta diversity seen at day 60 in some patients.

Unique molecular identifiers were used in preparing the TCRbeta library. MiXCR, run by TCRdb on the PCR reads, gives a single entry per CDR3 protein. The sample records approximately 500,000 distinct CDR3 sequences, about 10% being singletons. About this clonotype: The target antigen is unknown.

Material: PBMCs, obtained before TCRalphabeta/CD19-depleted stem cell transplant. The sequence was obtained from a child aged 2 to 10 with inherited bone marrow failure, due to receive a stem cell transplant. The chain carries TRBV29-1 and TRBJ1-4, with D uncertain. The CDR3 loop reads CSGSEDEKLFF. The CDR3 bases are TGCAGCGGAAGTGAGGATGAAAAACTGTTTTTT.